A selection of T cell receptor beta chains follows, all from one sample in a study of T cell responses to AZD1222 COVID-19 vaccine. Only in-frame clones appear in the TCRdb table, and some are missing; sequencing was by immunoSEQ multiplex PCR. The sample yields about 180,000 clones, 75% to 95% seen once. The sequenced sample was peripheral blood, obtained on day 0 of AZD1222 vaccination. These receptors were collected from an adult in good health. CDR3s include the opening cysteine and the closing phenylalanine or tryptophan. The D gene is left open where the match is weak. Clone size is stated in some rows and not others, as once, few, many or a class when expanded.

TGCGCCAGCAGCTCGCAAGCAGGAGGACGGCTTAATGAAAAACTGTTTTTT,CASSSQAGGRLNEKLFF,-,TRBJ1-4,-,TRBV5-1
TGCAGCGTTTATACGATAAACTATGGCTACACCTTC,CSVYTINYGYTF,-,TRBJ1-2,-,TRBV29-1
TGTGCCAGCAGCGCCGTAGAAAAGAGGGGGCAGGGTAGTGGCTACACCTTC,CASSAVEKRGQGSGYTF,TRBD1,TRBJ1-2,-,TRBV9
TGTGCCAGCAGCCGGACAGGGGTCGAAGCTTTCTTT,CASSRTGVEAFF,TRBD1,TRBJ1-1,-,TRBV7-9
TGTGCCAGCAGCTTTCCAGGCCCCGGGGAGCTGTTTTTT,CASSFPGPGELFF,-,TRBJ2-2,-,TRBV5-4
TGTGCCAGCAGCTTAAGGGCCAGCCTGACCTACAATGAGCAGTTCTTC,CASSLRASLTYNEQFF,-,TRBJ2-1,-,TRBV7-3
TGTGCCAGCAGCTTAAGCGGGACTAGCCTGGGCGATACGCAGTATTTT,CASSLSGTSLGDTQYF,TRBD2,TRBJ2-3,-,TRBV7-3
TGCGCCAGCAGCCAAGCGTCGGGAGTTCCACTCTACGAGCAGTACTTC,CASSQASGVPLYEQYF,-,TRBJ2-7,few,TRBV4-1
TGCGCCAGCAGCTTGGGTGACGAGTACAATGAGCAGTTCTTC,CASSLGDEYNEQFF,-,TRBJ2-1,-,TRBV5-1
TGTGCCAGCAGCCAAGATGGGCTAGCGGGGGCCCTCTCCTACGAGCAGTACTTC,CASSQDGLAGALSYEQYF,TRBD2,TRBJ2-7,-,TRBV4-2
TGTGCCAGCGCGGATATCCAGGGGAATAACTATGGCTACACCTTC,CASADIQGNNYGYTF,-,TRBJ1-2,-,TRBV6-5